This passage covers 9 T cell receptor beta chains from one sample sequenced in a study of OX40 agonist ivuxolimab in advanced cancers. The protocol was immunoSEQ multiplex PCR, while the TCRdb copy is restricted to in-frame clones and leaves out a portion. Here the sample spans about 150,000 clones, approximately 94% being singletons. Material: CD4+ or CD8+ T cells sorted from blood, obtained in a trial of the OX40 agonist ivuxolimab. These receptors were collected from an adult with an advanced solid tumor such as melanoma, head and neck, liver or kidney cancer.

The V and J genes are TRBV7-9 and TRBJ1-2; 7 positions agree with TRBD1. CDR3 length: 12 residues. CDR1 is SEHNR and CDR2 is FQNEAQ in the germline V gene (reference sequence). After removal of 4 bases from V and 8 bases from J, the junction contained 4 bases not matched to a gene. The CDR3 loop reads CASSWGQRGYTF. In DNA, the CDR3 is TGTGCCAGCAGCTGGGGACAGCGAGGCTACACCTTC.

This chain links TRBV12-5 with TRBJ2-5; possibly TRBD2 for D (5 bases). The germline CDR1 and CDR2 sequences are LGHNT and FRNRAP. V was pared by 5 bases and J by 0 bases, with 7 bases between. The length of the CDR3 is 13 residues. The CDR3 coding sequence is TGTGCTAGTGGTCCCGGGAACCAAGAGACCCAGTACTTC. Amino acid sequence: CASGPGNQETQYF.

The genes are TRBV7-9 and TRBJ2-1; unclear D gene. This CDR3 comprises 15 residues. Trimming pared 3 bases from V and 3 bases from J, leaving 12 bases between. Germline CDR1 is SEHNR and CDR2 is FQNEAQ (reference sequence). The CDR3, as DNA: TGTGCCAGCAGCTTCGGGTTGCGAGGCTACAATGAGCAGTTCTTC. Amino acids: CASSFGLRGYNEQFF.

The chain recombines TRBV4-3 with TRBJ2-2; D may be TRBD1 or TRBD2 (5 bases each). The CDR3 is 16 amino acids. V was trimmed by 6 bases and J by 7 bases, leaving 21 bases between them. Per the germline V gene, CDR1 is LGHNA and CDR2 is YSLEER. CDR3 coding DNA: TGCGCCAGCAGGCCCTCCACCGGGACCACATTCGGGGAGCTGTTTTTT. Translated, it gives CASRPSTGTTFGELFF.

The chain uses TRBV4-1 and TRBJ2-5, with D perhaps assigned TRBD1 or TRBD2 (5 bases each). CDR3 length: 14 amino acids. V was pared by 4 bases and J by 1 base, with 10 bases between. Germline CDR1 MGHRA, CDR2 YSYEKL. The CDR3 bases are TGCGCCAGCAGCCCCCGAGGGGTCCAAGAGACCCAGTACTTC. The encoded protein is CASSPRGVQETQYF.

This sequence joins TRBV5-4 and TRBJ1-1, with D unclear. Trimming pared 2 bases from V and 4 bases from J, leaving 18 bases between. The CDR3 consists of 16 residues. Germline lookup yields CDR1 SGHNT and CDR2 YYREEE (reference sequence). CDR3 nucleotide sequence: TGTGCCAGCAGCTTCCTATACCGGGGAAGTCCCACTGAAGCTTTCTTT. It specifies CASSFLYRGSPTEAFF.

The V and J genes are TRBV7-3 and TRBJ1-1; TRBD1 might be the D (5 bases). This CDR3 region has 14 residues. Germline V gene data show CDR1 as SGHTA and CDR2 as FQGTGA. With 4 bases removed from V and 5 bases from J, the gap between germline ends came to 14 bases. The CDR3 nucleotides read TGTGCCAGCAGCTCAACAGGAACCCATACTGAAGCTTTCTTT. Translated: CASSSTGTHTEAFF.

The V gene is TRBV25-1, the J gene TRBJ2-3; TRBD2 agrees at 9 bases. Trimming at V came to 6 bases and at J to 0 bases, leaving 1 base not matched to a gene. The CDR3 sequence is 14 residues long. Germline V gives CDR1 MGHDK, CDR2 SYGVNS. CDR3 loop: CASSLAGSTDTQYF. The CDR3 DNA is TGTGCCAGCAGCCTAGCGGGGAGCACAGATACGCAGTATTTT. The full variable domain, its missing parts supplied by reference TRBV25-1 and TRBJ2-3, is EADIYQTPRYLVIGTGKKITLECSQTMGHDKMYWYQQDPGMELHLIHYSYGVNSTEKGDLSSESTVSRIRTEHFPLTLESARPSHTSQYLCASSLAGSTDTQYFGPGTRLTVL.

J is TRBJ2-3 and V is TRBV5-1, with D possibly being TRBD2 (5 bases). CDR1 is SGHRS and CDR2 is YFSETQ in the germline V gene. The ends were cut back, 5 bases at V and 2 bases at J, with 12 bases in the middle. There are 14 residues in the CDR3. The DNA of the CDR3 is TGCGCCAGCAGAACCGGGGAGTACACAGATACGCAGTATTTT. Translated: CASRTGEYTDTQYF.